The 23 T cell receptor beta chains below all came from one sample that was sequenced in a study of T cell responses to AZD1222 COVID-19 vaccine. The table came from immunoSEQ multiplex PCR; TCRdb's copy has only in-frame clones and leaves some out. The sample carries tens of thousands of clones, 86% recorded once. The material was peripheral blood, obtained on day 0 of AZD1222 vaccination. These receptors all come from an adult in good health.

V gene TRBV5-5 combines with J gene TRBJ1-5; D gene uncertain. Germline CDR1 is SGHKS and CDR2 is YYEKEE (reference sequence). V was cut by 1 base and J by 5 bases, with 7 bases left in between. The CDR3 extends over 13 amino acids. The CDR3 nucleotides are TGTGCCAGCAGCTTGTATACTTATCAGCCCCAGCATTTT. Protein sequence: CASSLYTYQPQHF.

The rearrangement links TRBV6-2 or TRBV6-3 to TRBJ2-1; 14 bases line up with TRBD2. The CDR3 length is 16 residues. CDR1 MNHEY and CDR2 SVGEGT come from the germline V gene. The V segment lost 6 bases and the J segment 8 bases; nucleotides outside the gene matches: 9. The CDR3 sequence is CASSPLGTSGRHEQFF. CDR3 bases: TGTGCCAGCAGCCCGCTCGGGACTAGCGGGAGACATGAGCAGTTCTTC.

The CDR3 region has the DNA TGTGCCAGCAGTGAATCCTATCAAGAGACCCAGTACTTC. The encoded protein is CASSESYQETQYF. The chain employs TRBV2 and TRBJ2-5; D gene uncertain. This CDR3 comprises 13 residues. V was clipped by 2 bases and J by 2 bases, with 6 bases between them. Germline V gene data show CDR1 as SNHLY and CDR2 as FYNNEI.

The chain combines TRBV27 with TRBJ2-7, with 12 bases identical to TRBD2. The germline gives CDR1 MNHEY, CDR2 SMNVEV (reference sequence). The CDR3 is 16 amino acids. Trimming at V came to 5 bases and at J to 4 bases, leaving 9 bases not matched to a gene. The CDR3 DNA reads as TGTGCCAGCAGTGGAAGGACTAGCGGGACATCTTACGAGCAGTACTTC. It codes for CASSGRTSGTSYEQYF.

This sequence joins TRBV28 and TRBJ1-3; D ambiguous. The CDR3 covers 15 residues. V lost 2 bases, J lost 3 bases, and 11 bases lay in between. Germline assignment: CDR1 MDHEN and CDR2 SYDVKM. Written as DNA, the CDR3 is TGTGCCAGCAGTTTAAAGGGCATTTATGGAAACACCATATATTTT. Protein: CASSLKGIYGNTIYF. The full variable domain, in which reference TRBV28 and TRBJ1-3 provide the parts outside the CDR3, is DVKVTQSSRYLVKRTGEKVFLECVQDMDHENMFWYRQDPGLGLRLIYFSYDVKMKEKGDIPEGYSVSREKKERFSLILESASTNQTSMYLCASSLKGIYGNTIYFGEGSWLTVV.

The V and J genes are TRBV28 and TRBJ2-7; D perhaps matches TRBD2 (5 bases). Germline V gene lookup returns CDR1 MDHEN and CDR2 SYDVKM. Trimming removed 8 bases from V and 1 base from J, with 12 bases in between. The CDR3 is made up of 13 amino acids. The CDR3 nucleotides are TGTGCCAGCTTCCGGGGTTCTTCCTACGAGCAGTACTTC. Its protein product is CASFRGSSYEQYF.

The gene calls are TRBV28 and TRBJ1-1; D is unresolved. Trimming shortened V by 3 bases and J by 2 bases, and 4 bases separated the two germline ends. From germline, CDR1 is MDHEN and CDR2 SYDVKM. This CDR3 is built from 12 residues. DNA for the CDR3: TGTGCCAGCAGTTTTGTTAACACTGAAGCTTTCTTT. Translation: CASSFVNTEAFF.

The V gene is TRBV11-3, the J gene TRBJ1-1, with TRBD1 matching over 9 bases. Per the germline V gene, CDR1 is SGHNT and CDR2 is YENEEA. V trimming: 6 bases; J trimming: 4 bases; junction bases outside the gene matches: 6. The CDR3 extends over 14 amino acids. The CDR3 nucleotides read TGTGCCAGCAGTAACAGGGGGCGAGGCACTGAAGCTTTCTTT. Amino acid sequence: CASSNRGRGTEAFF.

V gene TRBV5-1 combines with J gene TRBJ2-2; 9 nucleotides align to TRBD1. Per germline, CDR1 SGHRS and CDR2 YFSETQ. This CDR3 spans 15 amino acids. The junction had 6 bases not matched to a gene; V was cut back by 2 bases and J by 7 bases. CDR3 DNA sequence: TGCGCCAGCAGCTTACAGGGGGCTTTTGGCGGGGAGCTGTTTTTT. The encoded protein is CASSLQGAFGGELFF.

Comments on this clone: An end of the junction differs from the germline gene, which may be a read error. The chain uses TRBV30 and TRBJ1-2; TRBD1 might be the D (5 bases). CDR3 length: 12 residues. CDR1 and CDR2 (germline): GTSNPN, SVGIG (reference sequence). The CDR3 DNA is TGTGCCTGGAGTTCAGGGTCCCCCCATTTGGCCTTC. It specifies CAWSSGSPHLAF.

J is TRBJ1-1 and V is TRBV27; 7 bases match TRBD1. CDR3 length: 13 residues. CDR1 is MNHEY and CDR2 is SMNVEV in the germline V gene (reference sequence). Trimming at V came to 5 bases and at J to 7 bases, leaving 7 bases not matched to a gene. This chain's CDR3 is CASSTQGGIEAFF. For the CDR3, the DNA is TGTGCCAGCAGTACCCAGGGGGGTATTGAAGCTTTCTTT.

The chain employs TRBV7-2 and TRBJ2-7; D is possibly TRBD1 or TRBD2 (5 bases each). Trimming cost V 4 bases and J 4 bases, with 17 bases left between them. Germline-derived CDR1 and CDR2 are SGHTA and FQGNSA. This CDR3 comprises 15 residues. The CDR3 coding sequence is TGTGCCAGCAGCTCAGCTGGGACGACAAATTACGAGCAGTACTTC. It specifies CASSSAGTTNYEQYF.

This clone was detected only a few times. The rearrangement uses TRBV25-1 and TRBJ2-2; D is unclear. The CDR3 totals 12 residues. Trimming removed 3 bases at V and 6 bases at J, with 5 bases between. Per the germline V gene, CDR1 is MGHDK and CDR2 is SYGVNS. The DNA of the CDR3 is TGTGCCAGCAGTGAGAAACCCGGGGAGCTGTTTTTT. This encodes CASSEKPGELFF.

This clone was observed once. The gene calls are TRBV7-9 and TRBJ1-2, with 11 positions matching TRBD1. The CDR3 sequence is 15 residues long. Germline CDR1 SEHNR, CDR2 FQNEAQ (reference sequence). V shed 4 bases and J 3 bases; nucleotides not matched to a gene: 4. The CDR3 DNA is TGTGCCAGCAGCTCAAGGACAGGGGGCGACTATGGCTACACCTTC. Its protein product is CASSSRTGGDYGYTF.

The chain carries TRBV27 and TRBJ1-1; the match to TRBD1 covers 9 bases. The CDR3 is made up of 14 amino acids. Germline loops: CDR1 MNHEY, CDR2 SMNVEV (reference sequence). The trim removed 2 bases at V and 3 bases at J, leaving 1 base unmatched. The CDR3 DNA sequence: TGTGCCAGCAGTTTAGACAGGGGGTACACTGAAGCTTTCTTT. This translates into CASSLDRGYTEAFF.

DNA for the CDR3: TGTGCCAGCAGCGTAGATTGGACAGATACGCAGTATTTT. Translated, it gives CASSVDWTDTQYF. The V and J genes are TRBV9 and TRBJ2-3; unclear D gene. The CDR3 spans 13 residues. In germline, CDR1 is SGDLS, CDR2 YYNGEE. The V and J ends lost 0 bases and 3 bases respectively, with 5 bases between them. Looking up the rest from reference TRBV9 and TRBJ2-3 gives the full variable domain: DSGVTQTPKHLITATGQRVTLRCSPRSGDLSVYWYQQSLDQGLQFLIQYYNGEERAKGNILERFSAQQFPDLHSELNLSSLELGDSALYFCASSVDWTDTQYFGPGTRLTVL.

The J gene is TRBJ2-7, the V gene TRBV27, with 7 bases lining up with TRBD1. Germline CDR1 and CDR2: MNHEY and SMNVEV (reference sequence). The CDR3 contains 13 residues. The V and J ends lost 3 bases and 4 bases, in that order; junction bases with no gene match: 3. The CDR3 region is CASSLQGVYEQYF. The CDR3, as DNA: TGTGCCAGCAGTTTGCAGGGGGTGTACGAGCAGTACTTC.

V and J are TRBV11-2 and TRBJ2-7; perhaps TRBD2 as D (6 bases). In germline, CDR1 is SGHAT, CDR2 FQNNGV. The CDR3 spans 14 residues. The V end was cut by 6 bases, the J end by 7 bases, with 19 bases between. The CDR3 DNA reads TGTGCCAGCAGATCATCGGGAGCCGCAGGGGAGCAGTACTTC. This gives the protein CASRSSGAAGEQYF.

The chain joins TRBV7-2 to TRBJ2-1; 9 bases are shared with TRBD1. The CDR3 is 17 residues long. Per the germline V gene, CDR1 is SGHTA and CDR2 is FQGNSA. Trimming at V came to 4 bases and at J to 8 bases, leaving 15 bases not matched to a gene. CDR3: CASSWRGGTGSSDEQFF. CDR3 nucleotide sequence: TGTGCCAGCAGCTGGAGGGGCGGGACAGGGTCTTCGGATGAGCAGTTCTTC.

The chain joins TRBV7-9 to TRBJ1-2; D not certain. Trimming pared 5 bases from V and 6 bases from J, leaving 13 bases between. There are 13 residues in the CDR3. The germline V gene has CDR1 SEHNR and CDR2 FQNEAQ (reference sequence). CDR3 protein: CASSPDLMDGYTF. CDR3 DNA: TGTGCCAGCAGCCCCGACTTAATGGATGGCTACACCTTC.

The rearrangement uses TRBV29-1 and TRBJ2-1; TRBD2 matches at 11 bases. Germline V gene sequence: CDR1 SQVTM, CDR2 ANQGSEA. The CDR3 has 16 residues. Trimming took 6 bases from V and 0 from J; bases not matched to a gene: 7. The CDR3 coding sequence is TGCAGCGTCTCACTAGCGGGGGCGTCCTCCTACAATGAGCAGTTCTTC. It encodes CSVSLAGASSYNEQFF.

The chain employs TRBV28 and TRBJ1-1; D might be TRBD1 (5 bases). From germline, CDR1 is MDHEN and CDR2 SYDVKM. CDR3 length equals 14 residues. Trimming shortened V by 7 bases and J by 3 bases, and 15 bases separated the two germline ends. The CDR3 sequence is CASKTAGVHTEAFF. The CDR3 nucleotides are TGTGCCAGCAAGACAGCAGGAGTCCACACTGAAGCTTTCTTT.

The V and J genes are TRBV28 and TRBJ2-4; D ambiguous. The CDR3 sequence is 20 residues long. Trimming stripped 4 bases from V and 0 bases from J, with 25 bases between. Germline V gene data show CDR1 as MDHEN and CDR2 as SYDVKM. The CDR3 protein is CASSSFGVSRADLAKNIQYF. For the CDR3, the DNA is TGTGCCAGCAGTTCCTTTGGTGTAAGTCGGGCAGACCTAGCCAAAAACATTCAGTACTTC.